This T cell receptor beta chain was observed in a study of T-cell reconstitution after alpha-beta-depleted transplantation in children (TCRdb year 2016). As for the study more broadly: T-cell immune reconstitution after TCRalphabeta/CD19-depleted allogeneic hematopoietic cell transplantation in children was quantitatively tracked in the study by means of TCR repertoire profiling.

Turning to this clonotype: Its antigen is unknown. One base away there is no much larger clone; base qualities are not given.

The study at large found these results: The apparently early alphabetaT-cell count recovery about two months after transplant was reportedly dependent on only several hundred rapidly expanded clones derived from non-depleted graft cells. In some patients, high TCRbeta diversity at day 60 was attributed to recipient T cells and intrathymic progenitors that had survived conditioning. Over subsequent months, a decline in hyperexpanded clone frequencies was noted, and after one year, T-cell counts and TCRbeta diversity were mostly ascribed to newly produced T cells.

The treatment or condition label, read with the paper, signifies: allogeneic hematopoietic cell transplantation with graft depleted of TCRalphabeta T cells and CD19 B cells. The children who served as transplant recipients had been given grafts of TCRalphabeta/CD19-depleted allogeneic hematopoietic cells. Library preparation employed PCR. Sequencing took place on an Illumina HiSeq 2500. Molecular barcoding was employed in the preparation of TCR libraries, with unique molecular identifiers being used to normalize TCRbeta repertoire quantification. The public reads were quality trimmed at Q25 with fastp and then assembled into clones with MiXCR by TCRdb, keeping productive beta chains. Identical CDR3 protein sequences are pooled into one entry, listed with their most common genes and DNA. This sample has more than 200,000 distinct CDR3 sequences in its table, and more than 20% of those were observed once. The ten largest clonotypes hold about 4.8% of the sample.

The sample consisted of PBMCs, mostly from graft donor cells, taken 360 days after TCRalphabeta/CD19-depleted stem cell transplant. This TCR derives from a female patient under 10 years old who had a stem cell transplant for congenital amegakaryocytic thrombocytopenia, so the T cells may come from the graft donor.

The DNA reads TGCGCCAGCAGCCTCCGGGGAGCTATCAACACCGGGGAGCTGTTTTTT. It translates as CASSLRGAINTGELFF. The rearrangement combines TRBV5-1 with TRBJ2-2, and TRBD2 may be the D gene, going by 5 matching bases. The CDR3 holds 16 amino acids from the cysteine to the phenylalanine. Of all the DNA, just the CDR3 is kept, 48 bases in frame from base 1. V is cut by 4 bases and J by 2 bases, and the space between the germline ends is 15 bases. Via the germline V gene, CDR1 is SGHRS and CDR2 YFSETQ.